Listed below are T cell receptor beta chains from one sample, sequenced in a study of blood T cell repertoires in COVID-19. Measured with immunoSEQ multiplex PCR; TCRdb has only the in-frame clones, and not every one. This sample has under 350,000 clones; over 75% occur once, and the top ten carry roughly 7%. The sample was peripheral blood. Receptors originate from a woman aged 30 to 39 with COVID-19, enrolled during active disease. Both conserved end residues are part of each CDR3. A D gene is named only where the DNA matches it firmly. Clone size, where shown, is once, few, many, or a class for clones that have expanded.

-	-	TRBV6-1	TRBJ2-3	TGTGCCAGCAGTGAGGGGGGTACGCAGTATTTT	CASSEGGTQYF
-	-	TRBV3-1/TRBV3-2	TRBJ2-7	TGTGCCAGCAGCCAAGAACTAGCAGCCCACGAGCAGTACTTC	CASSQELAAHEQYF
-	few	TRBV6-5	TRBJ1-1	TGTGCCAGCAGTTACCACCCAGTAGAAGGGGGCACTGAAGCTTTCTTT	CASSYHPVEGGTEAFF
TRBD2	-	TRBV10-1	TRBJ2-1	TGCGCCAGCAGTGCCCTAGCGGGAGGTTACAATGAGCAGTTCTTC	CASSALAGGYNEQFF
-	-	TRBV5-6	TRBJ1-6	TGTGCCAGCAGCTTGATTGGGGGCAGATCACCCCTCCACTTT	CASSLIGGRSPLHF
-	-	TRBV7-9	TRBJ1-5	TGTGCCAGCAGCTTAGTGGGGGCACGGGAGCCCCAGCATTTT	CASSLVGAREPQHF
TRBD1	-	TRBV10-3	TRBJ2-5	TGTGCCATCAGTGAGTTACGGACAGGCGGGGAGACCCAGTACTTC	CAISELRTGGETQYF
-	-	TRBV6-2/TRBV6-3	TRBJ2-5	TGTGCCAGCAGCTATCAGGGCACGACCCAGTACTTC	CASSYQGTTQYF
-	few	TRBV5-1	TRBJ1-1	TGCGCCAGCAGCTTGGAAGGGGCACCATACACTGAAGCTTTCTTT	CASSLEGAPYTEAFF
TRBD2	-	TRBV5-6	TRBJ2-1	TGTGCCAGCAGCAAGCCGGGACTACGCTCAGAGCAGTTCTTC	CASSKPGLRSEQFF
-	-	TRBV30	TRBJ2-1	TGTGCCTGGAGTGTATGGACAGCAAATGAGCAGTTCTTC	CAWSVWTANEQFF
-	-	TRBV12-3/TRBV12-4	TRBJ2-5	TGTGCCAGCAGTCAAACTAGCCAAGAGACCCAGTACTTC	CASSQTSQETQYF
TRBD1	-	TRBV6-5	TRBJ1-2	TGTGCCAGCAGTTTCCGGACAGGGGTAATCTATGGCTACACCTTC	CASSFRTGVIYGYTF
TRBD2	-	TRBV3-1/TRBV3-2	TRBJ2-5	TGTGCCAGCGTAAAGAGGGCGGGAGAGGAGACCCAGTACTTC	CASVKRAGEETQYF
-	-	TRBV28	TRBJ2-2	TGTGCCAGCAGTCGTCCTGGAGCGCCCGGGGAGCTGTTTTTT	CASSRPGAPGELFF
TRBD1	-	TRBV2	TRBJ2-7	TGTGCCAGCACCTCAACAGGGGACACCTTCACCTACGAGCAGTACTTC	CASTSTGDTFTYEQYF
-	-	TRBV6-6	TRBJ2-1	TGTGCCAGCAGTTTCGGAGGGAGTGGGCCCTACAATGAGCAGTTCTTC	CASSFGGSGPYNEQFF
-	-	TRBV15	TRBJ2-3	TGTGCCACCAGCAGACAGGGAAGGGGAACAGATACGCAGTATTTT	CATSRQGRGTDTQYF
TRBD1	once	TRBV3-1/TRBV3-2	TRBJ2-7	TGTGCCAGCAGCCAAGAAGCCCAGGCGCCGGGACAGGGACAACCAAACCCGTGGGAGCAGTACTTC	CASSQEAQAPGQGQPNPWEQYF
-	-	TRBV28	TRBJ1-5	TGTGCCAGCAGTTCAGGGATTGGGAGCAATCAGCCCCAGCATTTT	CASSSGIGSNQPQHF